This T cell receptor (beta chain) originates from a study of neurological immune-mediated disorders. Study-wide results and caveats: Private repertoires in all groups were suggested by the absence of shared CDR3 amino acid sequences among expanded clones across subjects.

The cDNA was synthesized by 5'RACE incorporating 10-nucleotide random UMIs. The yield of each sequencing run was over 170 million TCR-beta sequences from 15-18 subjects. Via MiXCR, TCRdb re-called the 5' RACE reads, giving one row per CDR3 protein. The table lists some 28,000 distinct CDR3 sequences, roughly 12% of them singletons. This clonotype was seen at least ten times. The antigen remains undetermined. This CDR3 is 17 amino acids long. The ends were cut back, 2 bases at V and 0 bases at J, with 14 bases in the middle. CDR1 SGDLS and CDR2 YYNGEE come from the germline V gene. What was sequenced was PBMCs. V is TRBV9 and J is TRBJ2-2, with D unresolved. This receptor was taken from a man aged 55 to 70 in good health. The CDR3: CASSVRSPGPNTGELFF. The CDR3 DNA follows: TGTGCCAGCAGCGTCAGGTCCCCAGGTCCGAACACCGGGGAGCTGTTTTTT.